This T cell receptor beta chain was captured by sequencing in a study of T cells after yellow fever vaccination. Overall study findings and caveats: Weaker, the secondary response peaked sooner, at day 5 versus 15. Booster samples showed a return of most primary-vaccination clones (around 96% CD4, approximately 90% CD8).

This clonotype was recorded many times. The antigen is not known. Deletions cut 3 bases from V and 7 bases from J, with 13 bases between. The CDR3 runs to 13 residues. The TCR cDNA carried a universal primer site and UMIs from 5'RACE template switching. Each CDR3 protein gets one entry after TCRdb re-called the 5' RACE reads with MiXCR. Of roughly 150,000 distinct CDR3 sequences in the sample, about 6.2% were seen once. This chain connects TRBV12-3 or TRBV12-4 to TRBJ2-7, with D tentatively TRBD1 or TRBD2 (5 bases each). The specimen comprised CD4+ T cells sorted from PBMCs, sampled 10 days after the yellow fever booster vaccination. This clonotype was obtained from a man in his thirties or forties who received the YFV17D yellow fever vaccine. CDR3 in amino acids: CASSLGTSGEQYF. CDR3 in DNA: TGTGCCAGCAGTTTGGGGACCTCGGGGGAGCAGTACTTC.